This TCR beta chain was profiled in a study of blood T cell repertoires in COVID-19. The wider study: The origin of the acute and convalescent COVID-19 samples was the United States, Italy and Spain. In each case, the material was cDNA or gDNA derived from T cells, B-cell-depleted T cells, or PBMCs.

Across roughly 25 US areas, participants ranged in age from roughly 18 to 95 years. The assay was immunoSEQ multiplex PCR, and TCRdb's table has in-frame clones only and misses some. The top ten clones hold about 2% of a sample with over 350,000 clones, roughly 85% of them seen once. V gave up 9 bases and J gave up 2 bases, with 17 bases separating them. The CDR3 runs 14 residues. Germline V lookup: CDR1 MDHEN, CDR2 SYDVKM. Material: PBMCs or T cells enriched from blood (not recorded which). This TCR was recovered from a woman aged 18-30 years with acute COVID-19. V gene TRBV28 combines with J gene TRBJ2-7, with a weak D call TRBD2 (5 bases). Here the CDR3 DNA reads TGTGCCAGTACTACGGGGAGCGGAACCTACGAGCAGTACTTC. Amino acid sequence: CASTTGSGTYEQYF. Full variable domain (missing parts from reference TRBV28 and TRBJ2-7): DVKVTQSSRYLVKRTGEKVFLECVQDMDHENMFWYRQDPGLGLRLIYFSYDVKMKEKGDIPEGYSVSREKKERFSLILESASTNQTSMYLCASTTGSGTYEQYFGPGTRLTVT.